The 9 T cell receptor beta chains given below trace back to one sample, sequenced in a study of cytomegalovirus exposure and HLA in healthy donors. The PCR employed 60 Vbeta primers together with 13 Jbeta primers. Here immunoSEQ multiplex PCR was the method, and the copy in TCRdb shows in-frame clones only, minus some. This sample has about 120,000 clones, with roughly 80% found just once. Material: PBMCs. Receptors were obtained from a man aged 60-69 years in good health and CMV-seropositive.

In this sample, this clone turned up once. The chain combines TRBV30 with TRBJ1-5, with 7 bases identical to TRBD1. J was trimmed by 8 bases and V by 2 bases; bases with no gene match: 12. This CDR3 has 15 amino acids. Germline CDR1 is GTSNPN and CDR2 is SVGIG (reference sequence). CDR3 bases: TGTGCCTGGAGTCACCAACTACAGGGGAAGGAGCCCCAGCATTTT. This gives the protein CAWSHQLQGKEPQHF. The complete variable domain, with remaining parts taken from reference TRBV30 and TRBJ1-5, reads SQTIHQWPATLVQPVGSPLSLECTVEGTSNPNLYWYRQAAGRGLQLLFYSVGIGQISSEVPQNLSASRPQDRQFILSSKKLLLSDSGFYLCAWSHQLQGKEPQHFGDGTRLSIL.

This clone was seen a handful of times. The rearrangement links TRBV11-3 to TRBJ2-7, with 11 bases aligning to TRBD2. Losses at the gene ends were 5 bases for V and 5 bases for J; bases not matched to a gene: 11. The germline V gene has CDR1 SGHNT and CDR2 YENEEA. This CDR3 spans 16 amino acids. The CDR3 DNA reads TGTGCCAGCAGCCCGCGGCTAGCGGGAGGATTGGACGAGCAGTACTTC. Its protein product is CASSPRLAGGLDEQYF.

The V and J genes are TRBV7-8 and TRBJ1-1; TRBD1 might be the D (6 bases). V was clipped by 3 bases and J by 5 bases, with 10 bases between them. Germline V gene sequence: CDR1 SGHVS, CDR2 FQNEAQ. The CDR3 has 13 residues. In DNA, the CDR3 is TGTGCCAGCAGCTTTACAGGGCTAACTGAAGCTTTCTTT. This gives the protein CASSFTGLTEAFF.

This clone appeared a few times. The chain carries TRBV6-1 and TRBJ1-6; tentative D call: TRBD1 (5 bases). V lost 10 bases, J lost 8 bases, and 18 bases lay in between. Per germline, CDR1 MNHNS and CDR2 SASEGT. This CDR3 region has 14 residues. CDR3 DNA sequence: TGTGCCATCAGACCCGGGGGTGGATATTCACCCCTCCACTTT. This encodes CAIRPGGGYSPLHF.

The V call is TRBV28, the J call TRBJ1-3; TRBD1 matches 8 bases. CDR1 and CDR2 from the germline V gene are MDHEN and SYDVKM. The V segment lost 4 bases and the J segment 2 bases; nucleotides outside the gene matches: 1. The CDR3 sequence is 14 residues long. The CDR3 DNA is TGTGCCAGCAGTTCAGGGGGCGCTGGAAACACCATATATTTT. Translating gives CASSSGGAGNTIYF.

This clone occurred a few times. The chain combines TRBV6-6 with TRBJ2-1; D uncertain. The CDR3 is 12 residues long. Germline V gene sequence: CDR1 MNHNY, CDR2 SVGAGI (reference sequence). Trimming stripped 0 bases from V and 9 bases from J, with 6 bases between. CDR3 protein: CASSYSTSEQFF. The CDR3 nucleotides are TGTGCCAGCAGTTACTCTACAAGTGAGCAGTTCTTC.

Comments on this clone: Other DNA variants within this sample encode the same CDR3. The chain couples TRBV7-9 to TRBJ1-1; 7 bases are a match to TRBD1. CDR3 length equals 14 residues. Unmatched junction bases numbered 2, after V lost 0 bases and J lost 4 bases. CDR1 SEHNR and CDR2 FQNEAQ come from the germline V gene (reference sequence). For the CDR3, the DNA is TGTGCCAGCAGCTTAGCCCCAGGGGGCACTGAAGCTTTCTTT. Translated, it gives CASSLAPGGTEAFF.

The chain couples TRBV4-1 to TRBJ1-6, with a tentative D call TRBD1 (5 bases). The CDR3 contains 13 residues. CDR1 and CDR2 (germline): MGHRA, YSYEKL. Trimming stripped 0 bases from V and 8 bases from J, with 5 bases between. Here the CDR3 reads CASSQDRDSPLHF. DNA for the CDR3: TGCGCCAGCAGCCAAGACAGGGATTCACCCCTCCACTTT.

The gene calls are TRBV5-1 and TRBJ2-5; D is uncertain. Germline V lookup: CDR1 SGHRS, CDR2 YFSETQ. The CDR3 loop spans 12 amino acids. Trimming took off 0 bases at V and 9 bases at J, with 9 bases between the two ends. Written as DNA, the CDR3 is TGCGCCAGCAGCTTGGAAGGCGAGGCCCAGTACTTC. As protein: CASSLEGEAQYF.